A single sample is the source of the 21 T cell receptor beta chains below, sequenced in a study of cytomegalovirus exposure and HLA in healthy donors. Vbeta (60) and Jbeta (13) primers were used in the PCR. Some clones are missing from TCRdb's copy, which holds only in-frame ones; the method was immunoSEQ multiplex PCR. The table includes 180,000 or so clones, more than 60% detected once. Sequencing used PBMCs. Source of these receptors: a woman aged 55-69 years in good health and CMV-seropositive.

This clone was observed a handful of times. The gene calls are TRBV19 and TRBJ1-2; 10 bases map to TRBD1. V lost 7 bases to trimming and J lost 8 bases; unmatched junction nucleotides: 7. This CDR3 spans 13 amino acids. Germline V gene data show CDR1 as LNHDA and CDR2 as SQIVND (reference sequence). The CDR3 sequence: CASTDRGRRGYTF. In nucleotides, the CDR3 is TGTGCCAGTACTGACAGGGGGCGGAGGGGCTACACCTTC.

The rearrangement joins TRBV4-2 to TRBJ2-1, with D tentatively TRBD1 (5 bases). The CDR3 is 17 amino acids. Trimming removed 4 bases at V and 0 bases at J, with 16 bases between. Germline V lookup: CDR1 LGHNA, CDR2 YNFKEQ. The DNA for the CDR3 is TGTGCCAGCAGCCCACAGGAAGGTGGCACCTCCTACAATGAGCAGTTCTTC. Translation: CASSPQEGGTSYNEQFF.

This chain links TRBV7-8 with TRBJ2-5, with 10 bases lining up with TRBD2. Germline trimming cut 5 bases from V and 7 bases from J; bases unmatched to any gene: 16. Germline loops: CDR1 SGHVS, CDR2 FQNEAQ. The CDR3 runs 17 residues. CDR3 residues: CASSPPPQRGGLVTQYF. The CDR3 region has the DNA TGTGCCAGCAGCCCACCGCCGCAGCGGGGGGGCCTGGTGACCCAGTACTTC. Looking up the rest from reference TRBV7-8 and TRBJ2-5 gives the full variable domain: GAGVSQSPRYKVAKRGQDVALRCDPISGHVSLFWYQQALGQGPEFLTYFQNEAQLDKSGLPSDRFFAERPEGSVSTLKIQRTQQEDSAVYLCASSPPPQRGGLVTQYFGPGTRLLVL.

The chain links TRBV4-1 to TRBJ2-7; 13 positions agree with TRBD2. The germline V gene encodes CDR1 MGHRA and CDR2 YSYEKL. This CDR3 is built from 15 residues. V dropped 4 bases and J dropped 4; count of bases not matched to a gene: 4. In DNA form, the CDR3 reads TGCGCCAGCAGCCTAGGGACTAGCGGGACTTACGAGCAGTACTTC. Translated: CASSLGTSGTYEQYF.

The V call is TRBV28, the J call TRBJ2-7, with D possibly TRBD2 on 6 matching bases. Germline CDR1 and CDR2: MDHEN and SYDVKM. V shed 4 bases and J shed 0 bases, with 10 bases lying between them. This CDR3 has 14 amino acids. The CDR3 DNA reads TGTGCCAGCAGTTCCGGGGGTAGCTCCTACGAGCAGTACTTC. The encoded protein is CASSSGGSSYEQYF. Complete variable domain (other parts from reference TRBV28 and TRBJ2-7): DVKVTQSSRYLVKRTGEKVFLECVQDMDHENMFWYRQDPGLGLRLIYFSYDVKMKEKGDIPEGYSVSREKKERFSLILESASTNQTSMYLCASSSGGSSYEQYFGPGTRLTVT.

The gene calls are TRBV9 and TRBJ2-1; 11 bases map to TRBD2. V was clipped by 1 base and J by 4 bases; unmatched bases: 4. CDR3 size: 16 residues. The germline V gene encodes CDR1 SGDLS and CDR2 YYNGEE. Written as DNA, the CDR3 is TGTGCCAGCAGCGTAACCCTAGCGGGGGGTTACAATGAGCAGTTCTTC. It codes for CASSVTLAGGYNEQFF.

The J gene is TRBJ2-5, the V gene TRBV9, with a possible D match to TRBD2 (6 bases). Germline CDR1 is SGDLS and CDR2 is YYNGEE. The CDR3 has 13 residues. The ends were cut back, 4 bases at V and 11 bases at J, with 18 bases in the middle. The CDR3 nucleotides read TGTGCCAGCAGCCCAACCCCGTGGGAGGAGCAGTACTTC. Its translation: CASSPTPWEEQYF.

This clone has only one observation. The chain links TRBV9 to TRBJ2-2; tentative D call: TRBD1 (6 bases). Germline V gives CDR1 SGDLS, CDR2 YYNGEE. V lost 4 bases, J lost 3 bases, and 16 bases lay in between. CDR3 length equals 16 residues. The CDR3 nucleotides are TGTGCCAGCAGCCTTCAGGGGTTTGTTGACACCGGGGAGCTGTTTTTT. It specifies CASSLQGFVDTGELFF.

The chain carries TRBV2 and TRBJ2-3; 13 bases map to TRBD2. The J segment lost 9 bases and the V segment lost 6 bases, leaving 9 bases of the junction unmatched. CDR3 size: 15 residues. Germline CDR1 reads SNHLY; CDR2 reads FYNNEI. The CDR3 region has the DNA TGTGCCAGCAGAATACTAGCGGGAGGGCCCGACACGCAGTATTTT. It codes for CASRILAGGPDTQYF.

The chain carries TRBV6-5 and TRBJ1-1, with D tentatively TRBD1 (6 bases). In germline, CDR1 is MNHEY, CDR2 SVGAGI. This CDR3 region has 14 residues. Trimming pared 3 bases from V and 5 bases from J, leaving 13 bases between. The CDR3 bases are TGTGCCAGCAGTTATGAAAAGGGGGGGACTGAAGCTTTCTTT. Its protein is CASSYEKGGTEAFF.

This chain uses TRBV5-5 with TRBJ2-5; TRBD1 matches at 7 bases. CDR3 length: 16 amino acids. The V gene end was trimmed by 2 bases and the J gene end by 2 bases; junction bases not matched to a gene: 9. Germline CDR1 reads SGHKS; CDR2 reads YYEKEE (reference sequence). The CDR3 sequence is CASSLLTGQLQETQYF. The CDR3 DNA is TGTGCCAGCAGCTTATTGACGGGACAGTTGCAAGAGACCCAGTACTTC.

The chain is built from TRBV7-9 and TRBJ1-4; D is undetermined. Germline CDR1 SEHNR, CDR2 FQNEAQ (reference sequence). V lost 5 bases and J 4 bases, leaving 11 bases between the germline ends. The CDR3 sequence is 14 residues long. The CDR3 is CASSEGGSNEKLFF. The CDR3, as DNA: TGTGCCAGCAGCGAGGGCGGAAGTAATGAAAAACTGTTTTTT.

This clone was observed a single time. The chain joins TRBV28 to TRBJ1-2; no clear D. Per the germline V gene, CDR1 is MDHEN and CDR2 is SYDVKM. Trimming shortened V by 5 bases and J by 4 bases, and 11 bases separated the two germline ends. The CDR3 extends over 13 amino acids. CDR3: CASSPGISYGYTF. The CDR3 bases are TGTGCCAGCAGTCCCGGGATTTCCTATGGCTACACCTTC.

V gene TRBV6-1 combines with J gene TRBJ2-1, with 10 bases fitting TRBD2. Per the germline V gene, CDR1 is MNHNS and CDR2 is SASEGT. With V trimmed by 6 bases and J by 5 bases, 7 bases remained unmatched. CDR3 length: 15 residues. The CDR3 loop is CASRVTSGVHNEQFF. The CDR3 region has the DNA TGTGCCAGCAGGGTAACTAGCGGGGTACACAATGAGCAGTTCTTC.

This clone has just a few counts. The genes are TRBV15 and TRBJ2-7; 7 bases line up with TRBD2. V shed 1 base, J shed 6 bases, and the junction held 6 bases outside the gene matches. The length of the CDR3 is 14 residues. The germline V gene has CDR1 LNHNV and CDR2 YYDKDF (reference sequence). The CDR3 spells CATSRGGGTAEQYF. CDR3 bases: TGTGCCACCAGCAGAGGGGGGGGGACCGCCGAGCAGTACTTC.

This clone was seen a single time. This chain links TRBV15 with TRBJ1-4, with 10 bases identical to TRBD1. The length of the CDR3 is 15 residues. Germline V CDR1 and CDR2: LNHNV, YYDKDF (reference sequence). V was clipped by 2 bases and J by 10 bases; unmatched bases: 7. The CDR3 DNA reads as TGTGCCACCAGCAGAAGGACAGGGGGTGGGGGAAAACTGTTTTTT. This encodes CATSRRTGGGGKLFF.

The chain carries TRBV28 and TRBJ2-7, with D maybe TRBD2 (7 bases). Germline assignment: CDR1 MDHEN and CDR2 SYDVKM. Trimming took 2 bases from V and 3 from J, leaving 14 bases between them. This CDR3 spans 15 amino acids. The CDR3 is CASSLEGGASYEQYF. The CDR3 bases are TGTGCCAGCAGTTTAGAGGGGGGGGCGAGCTACGAGCAGTACTTC.

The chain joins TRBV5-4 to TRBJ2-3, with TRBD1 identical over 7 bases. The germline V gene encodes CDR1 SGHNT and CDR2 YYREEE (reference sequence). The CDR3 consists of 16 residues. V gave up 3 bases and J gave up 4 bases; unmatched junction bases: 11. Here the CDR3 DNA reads TGTGCCAGCAGCTCGACAGGGCGCGACAGTTCAGATACGCAGTATTTT. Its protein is CASSSTGRDSSDTQYF.

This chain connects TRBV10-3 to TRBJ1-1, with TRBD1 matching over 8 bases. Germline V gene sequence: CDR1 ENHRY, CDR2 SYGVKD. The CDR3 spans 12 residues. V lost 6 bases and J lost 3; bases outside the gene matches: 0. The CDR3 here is CAIRDRDTEAFF. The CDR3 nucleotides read TGTGCCATCAGGGACAGGGACACTGAAGCTTTCTTT.

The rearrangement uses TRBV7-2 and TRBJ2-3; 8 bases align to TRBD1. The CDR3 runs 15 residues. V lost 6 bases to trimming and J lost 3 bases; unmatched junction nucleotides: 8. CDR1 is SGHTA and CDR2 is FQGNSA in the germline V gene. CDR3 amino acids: CASSSGQGGTDTQYF. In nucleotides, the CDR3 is TGTGCCAGCAGTTCCGGACAGGGTGGGACAGATACGCAGTATTTT. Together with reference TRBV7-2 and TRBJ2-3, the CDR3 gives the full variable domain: GAGVSQSPSNKVTEKGKDVELRCDPISGHTALYWYRQSLGQGLEFLIYFQGNSAPDKSGLPSDRFSAERTGGSVSTLTIQRTQQEDSAVYLCASSSGQGGTDTQYFGPGTRLTVL.

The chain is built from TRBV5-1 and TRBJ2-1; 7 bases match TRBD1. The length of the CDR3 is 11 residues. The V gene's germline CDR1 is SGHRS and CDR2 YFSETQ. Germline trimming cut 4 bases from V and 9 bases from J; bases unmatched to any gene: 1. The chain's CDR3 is CASSGDSEQFF. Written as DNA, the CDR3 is TGCGCCAGCAGCGGGGACAGTGAGCAGTTCTTC.